This T cell receptor beta chain was observed in a study of blood T cell repertoires in COVID-19. About the study: Recovery among Cohort 3 donors was established by two negative PCRs, clearance, or symptom resolution.

Clinical histories supplied by participants themselves formed the basis of cohort assignment. With 0 bases clipped from V and 9 bases from J, the junction kept 4 bases outside the gene matches. This CDR3 spans 16 amino acids. CDR1 MGHRA and CDR2 YSYEKL come from the germline V gene. How the authors handled the data: Researchers report that nucleated cell counts were estimated from reference gene primer amplification. Some clones are missing from TCRdb's copy, which holds only in-frame ones; the method was immunoSEQ multiplex PCR. V, J and clone size are those of that table, while D and trimming were read from the DNA. Of approximately 240,000 clones in the sample, 86% are singletons; the top ten hold over 3%.

The receptor was isolated from a woman aged 50 to 60 in a cohort exposed to, infected with or recovered from COVID-19 (not recorded which). The chain carries TRBV4-1 and TRBJ2-1; 14 bases agree with TRBD2. Material for sequencing was PBMCs or T cells enriched from blood (not recorded which). For the CDR3, the DNA is TGCGCCAGCAGCCAAGAGACTAGCGGGGGGGCGGGTGAGCAGTTCTTC. Its translation is CASSQETSGGAGEQFF.